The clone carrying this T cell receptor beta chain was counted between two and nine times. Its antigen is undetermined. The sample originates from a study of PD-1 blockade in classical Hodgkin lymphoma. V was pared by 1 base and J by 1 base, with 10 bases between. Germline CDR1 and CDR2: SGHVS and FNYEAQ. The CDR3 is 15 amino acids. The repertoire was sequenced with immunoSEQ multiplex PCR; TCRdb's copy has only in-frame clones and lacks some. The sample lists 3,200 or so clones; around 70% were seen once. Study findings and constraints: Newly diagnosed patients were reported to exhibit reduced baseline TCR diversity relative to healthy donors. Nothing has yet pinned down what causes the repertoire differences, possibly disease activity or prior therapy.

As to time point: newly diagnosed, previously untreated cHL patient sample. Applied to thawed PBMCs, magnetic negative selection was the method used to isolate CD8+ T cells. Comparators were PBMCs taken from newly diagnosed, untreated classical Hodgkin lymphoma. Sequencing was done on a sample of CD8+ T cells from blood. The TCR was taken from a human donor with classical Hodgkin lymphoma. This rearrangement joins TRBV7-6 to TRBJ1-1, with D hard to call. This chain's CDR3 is CASSLGGGSNTEAFF. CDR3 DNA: TGTGCCAGCAGCTTAGGGGGAGGATCGAACACTGAAGCTTTCTTT.